Given below is one T cell receptor (beta chain) in context. Assay used: immunoSEQ multiplex PCR; TCRdb lists only in-frame clones, some missing. The sample has tens of thousands of clones; about 87% are singletons. This specimen belongs to a study of technical replicates of blood from a handful of donors. The sequence came from a human donor in good health. Some clones in this sample may be carry-over from other donors' samples. Material for sequencing was PBMCs.

The CDR3 sequence: CASFDRGRPNTEAFF. DNA for the CDR3: TGTGCCAGCTTCGACCGGGGGAGGCCGAACACTGAAGCTTTCTTT. The gene calls are TRBV18 and TRBJ1-1; tentatively, D is TRBD1 (5 bases). Germline CDR1 reads KGHSH; CDR2 reads LQKENI. V was cut by 7 bases and J by 1 base, with 16 bases left in between. The CDR3 has 15 amino acids. The entire variable domain, with the rest obtained from reference TRBV18 and TRBJ1-1, is as follows: NAGVMQNPRHLVRRRGQEARLRCSPMKGHSHVYWYRQLPEEGLKFMVYLQKENIIDESGMPKERFSAEFPKEGPSILRIQQVVRGDSAAYFCASFDRGRPNTEAFFGQGTRLTVV.